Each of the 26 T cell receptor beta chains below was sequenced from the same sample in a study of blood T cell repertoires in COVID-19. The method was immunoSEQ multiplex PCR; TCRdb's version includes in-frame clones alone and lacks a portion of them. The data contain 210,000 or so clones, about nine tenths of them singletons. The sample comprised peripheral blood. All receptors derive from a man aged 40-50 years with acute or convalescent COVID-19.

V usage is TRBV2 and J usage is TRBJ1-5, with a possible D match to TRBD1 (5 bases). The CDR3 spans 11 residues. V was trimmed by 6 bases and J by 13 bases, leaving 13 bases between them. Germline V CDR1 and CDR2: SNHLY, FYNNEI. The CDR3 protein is CASREPGLQHF. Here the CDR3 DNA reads TGTGCCAGCAGAGAGCCGGGACTACAGCATTTT.

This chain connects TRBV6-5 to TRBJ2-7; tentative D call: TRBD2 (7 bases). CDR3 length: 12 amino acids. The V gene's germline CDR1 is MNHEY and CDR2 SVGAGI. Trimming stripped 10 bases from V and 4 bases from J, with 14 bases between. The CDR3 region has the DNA TGTGCCATAGGGGGGGGACTTTACGAGCAGTACTTC. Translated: CAIGGGLYEQYF.

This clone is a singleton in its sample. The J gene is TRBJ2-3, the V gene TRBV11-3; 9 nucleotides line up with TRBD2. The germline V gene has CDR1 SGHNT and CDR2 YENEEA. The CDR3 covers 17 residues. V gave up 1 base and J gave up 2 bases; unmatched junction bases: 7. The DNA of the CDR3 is TGTGCCAGCAGCTTAGGTAGGACTAGCGACTACACAGATACGCAGTATTTT. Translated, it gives CASSLGRTSDYTDTQYF.

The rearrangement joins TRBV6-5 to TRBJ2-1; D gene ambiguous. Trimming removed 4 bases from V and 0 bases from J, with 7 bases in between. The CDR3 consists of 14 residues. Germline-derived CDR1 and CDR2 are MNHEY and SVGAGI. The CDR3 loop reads CASSSGPSYNEQFF. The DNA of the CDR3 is TGTGCCAGCAGTTCCGGTCCCTCCTACAATGAGCAGTTCTTC.

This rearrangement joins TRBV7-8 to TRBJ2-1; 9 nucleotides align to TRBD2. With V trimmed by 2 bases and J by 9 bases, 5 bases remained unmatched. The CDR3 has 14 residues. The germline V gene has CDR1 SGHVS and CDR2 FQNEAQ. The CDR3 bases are TGTGCCAGCAGCTTAAGGCGGGGGGGTATTGAGCAGTTCTTC. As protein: CASSLRRGGIEQFF.

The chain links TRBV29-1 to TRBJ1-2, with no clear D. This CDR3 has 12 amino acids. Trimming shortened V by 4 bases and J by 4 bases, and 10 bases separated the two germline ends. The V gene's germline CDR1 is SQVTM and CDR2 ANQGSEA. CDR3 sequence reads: CSVGSGFYGYTF. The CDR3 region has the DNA TGCAGCGTTGGCTCGGGATTCTATGGCTACACCTTC.

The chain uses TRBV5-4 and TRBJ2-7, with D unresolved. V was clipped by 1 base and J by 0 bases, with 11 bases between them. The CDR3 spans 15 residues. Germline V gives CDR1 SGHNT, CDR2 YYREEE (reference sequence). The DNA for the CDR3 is TGTGCCAGCAGCTTGCCGGGTATCAGCTCCTACGAGCAGTACTTC. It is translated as CASSLPGISSYEQYF.

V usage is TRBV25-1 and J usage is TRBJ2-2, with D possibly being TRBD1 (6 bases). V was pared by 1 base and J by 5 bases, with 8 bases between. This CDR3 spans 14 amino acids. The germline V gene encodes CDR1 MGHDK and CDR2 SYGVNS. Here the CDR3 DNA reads TGTGCCAGCAGTGAATGGGACAAAACCGGGGAGCTGTTTTTT. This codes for CASSEWDKTGELFF.

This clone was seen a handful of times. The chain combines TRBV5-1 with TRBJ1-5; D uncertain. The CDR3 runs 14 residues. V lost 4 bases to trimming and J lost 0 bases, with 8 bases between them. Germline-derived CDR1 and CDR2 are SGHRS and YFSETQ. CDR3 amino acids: CASSPDYSNQPQHF. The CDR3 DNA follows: TGCGCCAGCAGCCCGGACTATAGCAATCAGCCCCAGCATTTT.

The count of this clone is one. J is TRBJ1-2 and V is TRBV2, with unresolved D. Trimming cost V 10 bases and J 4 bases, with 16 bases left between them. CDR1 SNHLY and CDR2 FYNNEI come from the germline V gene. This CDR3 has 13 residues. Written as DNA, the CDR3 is TGTGCCAAGGACGGGTCGGAGGGCTATGGCTACACCTTC. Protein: CAKDGSEGYGYTF.

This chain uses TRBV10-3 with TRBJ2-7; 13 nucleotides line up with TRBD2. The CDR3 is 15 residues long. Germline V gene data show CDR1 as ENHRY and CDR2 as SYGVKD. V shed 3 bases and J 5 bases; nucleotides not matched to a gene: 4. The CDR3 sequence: CAISDPGLAGDEQYF. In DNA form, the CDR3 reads TGTGCCATCAGTGACCCTGGACTAGCGGGGGACGAGCAGTACTTC.

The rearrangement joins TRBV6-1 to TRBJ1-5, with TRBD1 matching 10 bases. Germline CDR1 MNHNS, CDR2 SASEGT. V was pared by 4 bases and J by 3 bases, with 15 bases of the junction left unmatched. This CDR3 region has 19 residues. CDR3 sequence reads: CASSAGQGSSEGFNQPQHF. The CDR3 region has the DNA TGTGCCAGCAGTGCGGGACAGGGGTCGAGCGAGGGATTCAATCAGCCCCAGCATTTT.

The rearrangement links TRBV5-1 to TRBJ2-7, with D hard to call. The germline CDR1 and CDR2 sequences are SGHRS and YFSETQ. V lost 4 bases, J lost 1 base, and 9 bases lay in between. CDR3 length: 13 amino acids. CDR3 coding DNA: TGCGCCAGCAGCGACACCACTTCCTACGAGCAGTACTTC. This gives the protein CASSDTTSYEQYF.

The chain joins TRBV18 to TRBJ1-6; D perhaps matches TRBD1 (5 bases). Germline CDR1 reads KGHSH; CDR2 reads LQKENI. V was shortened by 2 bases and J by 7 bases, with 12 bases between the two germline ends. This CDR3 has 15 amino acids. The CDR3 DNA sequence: TGTGCCAGCTCACCATACCAGGGTAGCAATTCACCCCTCCACTTT. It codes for CASSPYQGSNSPLHF.

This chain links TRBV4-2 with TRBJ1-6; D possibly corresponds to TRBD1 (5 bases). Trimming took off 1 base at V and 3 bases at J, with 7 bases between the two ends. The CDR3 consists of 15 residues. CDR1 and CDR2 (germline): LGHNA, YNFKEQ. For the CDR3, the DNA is TGTGCCAGCAGCCAAGGACAGATCTATAATTCACCCCTCCACTTT. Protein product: CASSQGQIYNSPLHF.

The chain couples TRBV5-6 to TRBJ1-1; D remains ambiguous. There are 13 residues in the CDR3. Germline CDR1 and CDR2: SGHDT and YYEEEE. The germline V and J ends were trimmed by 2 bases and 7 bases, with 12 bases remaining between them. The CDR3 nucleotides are TGTGCCAGCAGCTTTTTATCCCCGGGTGAAGCTTTCTTT. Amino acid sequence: CASSFLSPGEAFF.

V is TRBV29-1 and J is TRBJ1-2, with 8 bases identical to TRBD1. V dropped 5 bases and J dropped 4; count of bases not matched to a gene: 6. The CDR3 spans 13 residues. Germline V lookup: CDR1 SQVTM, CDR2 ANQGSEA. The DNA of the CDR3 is TGCAGCGTTACGACAGGGGTGACCTATGGCTACACCTTC. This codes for CSVTTGVTYGYTF.

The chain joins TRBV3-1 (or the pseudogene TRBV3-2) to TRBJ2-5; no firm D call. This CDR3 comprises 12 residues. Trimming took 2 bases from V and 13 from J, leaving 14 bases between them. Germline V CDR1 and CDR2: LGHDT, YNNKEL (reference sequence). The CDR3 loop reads CASSQLGLIGYF. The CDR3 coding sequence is TGTGCCAGCAGCCAATTGGGCCTAATAGGGTACTTC.

The CDR3 DNA sequence: TGTGCCAGCAGTAGGACAGTGTCCTACGAGCAGTACTTC. Translation: CASSRTVSYEQYF. The chain employs TRBV2 and TRBJ2-7, with D perhaps matching TRBD1 (6 bases). Germline CDR1 SNHLY, CDR2 FYNNEI. V dropped 5 bases and J dropped 1 base, with 9 bases sitting between them. The CDR3 totals 13 residues.

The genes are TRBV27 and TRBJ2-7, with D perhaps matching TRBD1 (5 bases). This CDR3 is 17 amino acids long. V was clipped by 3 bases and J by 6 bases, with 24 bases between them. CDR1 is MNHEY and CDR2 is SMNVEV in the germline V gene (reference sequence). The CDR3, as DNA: TGTGCCAGCAGTTTGTGGCTTGGAAGGGATAAGGGGCGCGAGCAGTACTTC. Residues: CASSLWLGRDKGREQYF.

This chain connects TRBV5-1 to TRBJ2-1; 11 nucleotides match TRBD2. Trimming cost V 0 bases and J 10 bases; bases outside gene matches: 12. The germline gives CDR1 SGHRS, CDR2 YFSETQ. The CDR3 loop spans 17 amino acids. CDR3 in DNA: TGCGCCAGCAGCTTGGGGCTAACTAGCGGGGGACAAGGAGAGCAGTTCTTC. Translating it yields CASSLGLTSGGQGEQFF.

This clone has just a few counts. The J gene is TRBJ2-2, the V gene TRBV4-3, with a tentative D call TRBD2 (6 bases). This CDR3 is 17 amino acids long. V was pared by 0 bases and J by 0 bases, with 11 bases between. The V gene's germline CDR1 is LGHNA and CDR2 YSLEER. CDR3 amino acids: CASSQDRAGSNTGELFF. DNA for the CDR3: TGCGCCAGCAGCCAAGATAGAGCGGGTTCGAACACCGGGGAGCTGTTTTTT.

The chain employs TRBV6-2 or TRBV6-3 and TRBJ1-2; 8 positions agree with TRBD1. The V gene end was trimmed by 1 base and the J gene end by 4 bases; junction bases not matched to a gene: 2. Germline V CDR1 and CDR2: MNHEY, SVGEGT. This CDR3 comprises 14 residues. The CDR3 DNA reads TGTGCCAGCAGTTACTATACAGGGGGCTATGGCTACACCTTC. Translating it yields CASSYYTGGYGYTF.

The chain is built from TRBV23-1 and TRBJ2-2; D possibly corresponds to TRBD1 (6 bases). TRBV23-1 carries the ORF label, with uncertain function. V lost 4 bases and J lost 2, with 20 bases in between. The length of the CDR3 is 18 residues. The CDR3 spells CASSPRTEAKFNTGELFF. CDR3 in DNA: TGCGCCAGCAGTCCCCGGACAGAAGCGAAATTCAACACCGGGGAGCTGTTTTTT.

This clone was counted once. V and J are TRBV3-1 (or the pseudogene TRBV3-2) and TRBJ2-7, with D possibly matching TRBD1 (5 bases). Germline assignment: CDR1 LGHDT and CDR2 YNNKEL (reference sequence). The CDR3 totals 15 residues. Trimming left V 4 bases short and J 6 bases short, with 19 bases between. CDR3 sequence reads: CASSPLPLAGSEQYF. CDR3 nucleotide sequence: TGTGCCAGCAGCCCCCTCCCTTTAGCAGGGTCCGAGCAGTACTTC.

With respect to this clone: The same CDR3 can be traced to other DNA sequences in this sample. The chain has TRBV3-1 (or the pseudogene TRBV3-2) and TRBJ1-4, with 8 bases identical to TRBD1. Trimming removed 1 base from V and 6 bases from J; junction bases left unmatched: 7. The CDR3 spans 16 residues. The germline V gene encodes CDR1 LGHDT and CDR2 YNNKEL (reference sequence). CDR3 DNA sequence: TGTGCCAGCAGCCAAGCCGGGACAGGAGTGTATGAAAAACTGTTTTTT. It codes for CASSQAGTGVYEKLFF.